The clone carrying this T cell receptor (beta chain) was detected a few times. What it binds is not known. Donors were drawn from the approximately 120-subject validation cohort, separate from the approximately 680-subject first cohort. The germline CDR1 and CDR2 sequences are SGHVS and FQNEAQ. This CDR3 has 16 residues. With 3 bases clipped from V and 7 bases from J, the junction kept 11 bases outside the gene matches. The sample belongs to a study of cytomegalovirus exposure and HLA in healthy donors. Study-level information: It was reported in a later analysis that the 120 or so validation repertoires used the same platform as the roughly 700 first-cohort repertoires. The study, taken as a whole, reports: First-cohort TCR clusters were later found to tend to co-occur in the 120 or so validation repertoires. A list of roughly 160 TCR beta chains associated with cytomegalovirus was given.

Only in-frame clones appear in the TCRdb table, and some are missing; sequencing was by immunoSEQ multiplex PCR. In the table there are about 180,000 clones, around nine tenths of which are singletons. The rearrangement joins TRBV7-8 to TRBJ1-5; 8 bases align to TRBD1. The clonotype comes from a woman under 40 in good health and CMV-seronegative. The material sequenced was PBMCs. The CDR3 spells CASSFGRRTGRQPQHF. CDR3 DNA sequence: TGTGCCAGCAGCTTTGGAAGGAGGACAGGGAGACAGCCCCAGCATTTT.